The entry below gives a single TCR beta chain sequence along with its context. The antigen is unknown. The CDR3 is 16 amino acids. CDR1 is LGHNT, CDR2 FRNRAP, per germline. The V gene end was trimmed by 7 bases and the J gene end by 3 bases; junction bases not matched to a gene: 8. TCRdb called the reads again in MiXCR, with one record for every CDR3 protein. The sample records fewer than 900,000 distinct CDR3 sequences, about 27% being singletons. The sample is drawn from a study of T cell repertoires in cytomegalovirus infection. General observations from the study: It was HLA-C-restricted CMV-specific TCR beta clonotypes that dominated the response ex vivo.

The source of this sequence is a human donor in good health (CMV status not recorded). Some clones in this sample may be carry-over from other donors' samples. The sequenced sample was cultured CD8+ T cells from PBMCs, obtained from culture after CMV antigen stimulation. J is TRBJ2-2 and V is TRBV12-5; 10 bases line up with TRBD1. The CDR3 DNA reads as TGTGCTAGTGTCCCCCCCGGGACAGGGGACACCGGGGAGCTGTTTTTT. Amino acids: CASVPPGTGDTGELFF.